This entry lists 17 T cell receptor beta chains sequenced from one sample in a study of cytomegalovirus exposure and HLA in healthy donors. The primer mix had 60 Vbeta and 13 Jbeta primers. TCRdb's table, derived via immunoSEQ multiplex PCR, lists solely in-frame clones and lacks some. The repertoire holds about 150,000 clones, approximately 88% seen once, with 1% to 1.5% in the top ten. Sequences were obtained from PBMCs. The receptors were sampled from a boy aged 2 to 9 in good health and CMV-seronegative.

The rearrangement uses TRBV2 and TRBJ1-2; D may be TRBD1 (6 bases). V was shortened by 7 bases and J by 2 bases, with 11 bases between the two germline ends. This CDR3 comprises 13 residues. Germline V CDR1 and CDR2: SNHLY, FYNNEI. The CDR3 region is CASTITGNYGYTF. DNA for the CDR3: TGTGCCAGCACCATCACAGGGAACTATGGCTACACCTTC.

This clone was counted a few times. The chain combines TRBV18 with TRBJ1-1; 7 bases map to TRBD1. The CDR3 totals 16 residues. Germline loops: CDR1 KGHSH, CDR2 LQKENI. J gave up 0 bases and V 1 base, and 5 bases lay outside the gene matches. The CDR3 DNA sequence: TGTGCCAGCTCACCACGCGACAGGGAAATGAACACTGAAGCTTTCTTT. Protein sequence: CASSPRDREMNTEAFF.

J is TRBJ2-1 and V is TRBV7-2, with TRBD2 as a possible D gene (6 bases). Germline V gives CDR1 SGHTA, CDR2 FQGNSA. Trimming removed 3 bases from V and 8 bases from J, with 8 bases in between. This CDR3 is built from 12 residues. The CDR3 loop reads CASSFGLYEQFF. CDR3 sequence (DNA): TGTGCCAGCAGCTTCGGACTATATGAGCAGTTCTTC.

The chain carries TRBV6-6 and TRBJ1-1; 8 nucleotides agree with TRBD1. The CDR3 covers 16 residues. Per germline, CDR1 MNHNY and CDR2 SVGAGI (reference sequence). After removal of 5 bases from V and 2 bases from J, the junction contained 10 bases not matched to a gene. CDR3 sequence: CASSPYPGTGNTEAFF. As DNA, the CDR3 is TGTGCCAGCAGTCCCTACCCCGGGACAGGCAACACTGAAGCTTTCTTT.

This CDR3 reads CASRRGGNEKLFF. The CDR3 region has the DNA TGTGCCAGCCGTCGCGGTGGTAATGAAAAACTGTTTTTT. The genes are TRBV6-1 and TRBJ1-4; D ambiguous. The CDR3 totals 13 residues. CDR1 and CDR2 from the germline V gene are MNHNS and SASEGT. The V gene lost 8 bases and the J gene lost 4 bases, with 11 bases spanning the gap.

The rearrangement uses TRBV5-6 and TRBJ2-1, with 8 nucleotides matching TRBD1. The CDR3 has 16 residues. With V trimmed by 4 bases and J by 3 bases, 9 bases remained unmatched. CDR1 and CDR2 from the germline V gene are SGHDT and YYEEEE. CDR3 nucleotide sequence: TGTGCCAGCAGCGGAGGACGGACAGGGTACTACAATGAGCAGTTCTTC. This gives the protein CASSGGRTGYYNEQFF. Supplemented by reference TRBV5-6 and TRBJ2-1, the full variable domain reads DAGVTQSPTHLIKTRGQQVTLRCSPKSGHDTVSWYQQALGQGPQFIFQYYEEEERQRGNFPDRFSGHQFPNYSSELNVNALLLGDSALYLCASSGGRTGYYNEQFFGPGTRLTVL.

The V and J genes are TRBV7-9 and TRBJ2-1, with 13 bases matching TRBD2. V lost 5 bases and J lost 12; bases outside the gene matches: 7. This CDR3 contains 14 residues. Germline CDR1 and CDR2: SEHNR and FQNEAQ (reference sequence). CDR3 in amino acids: CASSPTSGGPPQFF. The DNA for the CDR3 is TGTGCCAGCAGCCCGACTAGCGGGGGGCCTCCGCAGTTCTTC. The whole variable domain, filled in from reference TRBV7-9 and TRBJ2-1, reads DTGVSQNPRHKITKRGQNVTFRCDPISEHNRLYWYRQTLGQGPEFLTYFQNEAQLEKSRLLSDRFSAERPKGSFSTLEIQRTEQGDSAMYLCASSPTSGGPPQFFGPGTRLTVL.

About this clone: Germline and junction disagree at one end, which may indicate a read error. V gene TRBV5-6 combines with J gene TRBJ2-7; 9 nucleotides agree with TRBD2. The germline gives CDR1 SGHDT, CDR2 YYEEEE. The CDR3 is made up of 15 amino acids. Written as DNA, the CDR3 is TGTGCCAGCAGTTCCGGGACTAGCCTCTCCCACGAGCAGTACTTC. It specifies CASSSGTSLSHEQYF.

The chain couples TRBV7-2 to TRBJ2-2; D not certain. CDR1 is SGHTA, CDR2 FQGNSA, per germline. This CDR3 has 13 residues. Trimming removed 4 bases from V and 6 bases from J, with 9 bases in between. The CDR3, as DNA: TGTGCCAGCAGCTCCGCCGGTGCCGGGGAGCTGTTTTTT. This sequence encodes CASSSAGAGELFF. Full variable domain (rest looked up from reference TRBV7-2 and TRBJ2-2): GAGVSQSPSNKVTEKGKDVELRCDPISGHTALYWYRQSLGQGLEFLIYFQGNSAPDKSGLPSDRFSAERTGGSVSTLTIQRTQQEDSAVYLCASSSAGAGELFFGEGSRLTVL.

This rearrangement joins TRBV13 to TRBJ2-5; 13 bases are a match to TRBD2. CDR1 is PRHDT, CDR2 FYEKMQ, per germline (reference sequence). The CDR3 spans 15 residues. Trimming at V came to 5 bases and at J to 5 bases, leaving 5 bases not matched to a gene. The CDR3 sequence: CASSTGLAGVETQYF. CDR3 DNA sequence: TGTGCCAGCAGCACCGGACTAGCGGGAGTGGAGACCCAGTACTTC.

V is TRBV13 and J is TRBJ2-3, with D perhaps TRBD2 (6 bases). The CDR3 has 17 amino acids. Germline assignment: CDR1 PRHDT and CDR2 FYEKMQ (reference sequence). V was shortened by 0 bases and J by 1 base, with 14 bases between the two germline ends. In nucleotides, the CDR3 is TGTGCCAGCAGCTTAGGCGGTTCCGGCGGGGGCACAGATACGCAGTATTTT. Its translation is CASSLGGSGGGTDTQYF.

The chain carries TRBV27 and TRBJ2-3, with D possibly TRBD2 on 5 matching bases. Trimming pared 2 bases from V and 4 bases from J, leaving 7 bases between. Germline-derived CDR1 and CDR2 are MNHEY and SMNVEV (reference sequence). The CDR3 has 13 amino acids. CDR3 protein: CASSLVGADTQYF. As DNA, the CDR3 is TGTGCCAGCAGTTTAGTCGGGGCAGATACGCAGTATTTT.

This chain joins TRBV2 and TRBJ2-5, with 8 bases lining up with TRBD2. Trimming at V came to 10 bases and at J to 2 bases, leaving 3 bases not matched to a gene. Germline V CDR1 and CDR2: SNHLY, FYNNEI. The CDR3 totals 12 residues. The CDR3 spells CAIGTRQETQYF. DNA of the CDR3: TGTGCCATCGGGACTAGGCAAGAGACCCAGTACTTC.

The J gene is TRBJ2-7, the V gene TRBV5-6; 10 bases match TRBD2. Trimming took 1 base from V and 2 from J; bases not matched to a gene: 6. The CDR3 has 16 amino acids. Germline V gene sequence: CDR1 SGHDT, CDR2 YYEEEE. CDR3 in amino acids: CASSLSSGRWAYEQYF. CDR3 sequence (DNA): TGTGCCAGCAGCTTGTCTAGCGGGAGATGGGCCTACGAGCAGTACTTC.

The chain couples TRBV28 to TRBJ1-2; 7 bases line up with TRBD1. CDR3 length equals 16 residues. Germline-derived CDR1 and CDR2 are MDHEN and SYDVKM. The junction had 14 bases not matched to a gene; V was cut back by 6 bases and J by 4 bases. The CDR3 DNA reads TGTGCCAGCAGCGGCACCCCGACAGGGACGGTCTATGGCTACACCTTC. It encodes CASSGTPTGTVYGYTF.

The CDR3 sequence: CASTWAGKQFF. The DNA for the CDR3 is TGTGCCAGCACCTGGGCGGGGAAGCAGTTCTTC. The gene calls are TRBV5-6 and TRBJ2-1, with D possibly being TRBD2 (6 bases). Trimming pared 6 bases from V and 11 bases from J, leaving 12 bases between. This CDR3 has 11 amino acids. Per the germline V gene, CDR1 is SGHDT and CDR2 is YYEEEE. Full variable domain (outside the CDR3, taken from reference TRBV5-6 and TRBJ2-1): DAGVTQSPTHLIKTRGQQVTLRCSPKSGHDTVSWYQQALGQGPQFIFQYYEEEERQRGNFPDRFSGHQFPNYSSELNVNALLLGDSALYLCASTWAGKQFFGPGTRLTVL.

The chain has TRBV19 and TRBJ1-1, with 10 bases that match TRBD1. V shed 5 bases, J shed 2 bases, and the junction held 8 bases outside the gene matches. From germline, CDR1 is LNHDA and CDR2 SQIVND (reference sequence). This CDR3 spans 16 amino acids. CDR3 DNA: TGTGCCAGTAGTTCAAGGGACAGGGGTCGTAACACTGAAGCTTTCTTT. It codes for CASSSRDRGRNTEAFF.